The clone carrying this T cell receptor (beta chain) was seen a few times. V shed 5 bases and J 4 bases; nucleotides not matched to a gene: 11. The CDR3 consists of 16 residues. Germline V gene sequence: CDR1 SEHNR, CDR2 FQNEAQ (reference sequence). The sample originates from a study of T cells in Graves' hyperthyroidism and ophthalmopathy. The TCR beta CDR3 regions underwent amplification using RNA transcripts as the source. HTBI primers were employed in a first-round RT-PCR of the TCR CDR3. Using its own MiXCR run on the multiplex PCR reads, TCRdb lists one record per CDR3 protein. Of about 570,000 distinct CDR3 sequences in the sample, under 60% were seen once.

The V and J genes are TRBV7-9 and TRBJ2-7; 10 bases are a match to TRBD2. The sequenced sample consisted of peripheral blood or thyroid tissue (not recorded which). The TCR sequence derives from an adult woman with Graves' disease, either hyperthyroidism or ophthalmopathy (not recorded which). CDR3 in amino acids: CASSPRNSGRSYEQYF. The CDR3 DNA reads as TGTGCCAGCAGCCCCCGGAATAGCGGGAGGAGTTACGAGCAGTACTTC.